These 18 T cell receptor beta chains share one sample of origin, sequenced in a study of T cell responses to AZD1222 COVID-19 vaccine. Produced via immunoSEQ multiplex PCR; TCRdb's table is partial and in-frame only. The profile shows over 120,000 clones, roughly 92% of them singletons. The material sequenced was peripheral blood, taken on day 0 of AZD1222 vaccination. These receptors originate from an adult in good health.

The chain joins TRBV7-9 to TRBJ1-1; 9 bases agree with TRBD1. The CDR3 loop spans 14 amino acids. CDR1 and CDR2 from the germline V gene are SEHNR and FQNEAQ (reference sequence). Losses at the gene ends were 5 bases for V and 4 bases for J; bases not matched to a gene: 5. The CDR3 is CASSVYRGLTEAFF. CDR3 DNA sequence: TGTGCCAGCAGCGTCTACAGGGGGCTCACTGAAGCTTTCTTT.

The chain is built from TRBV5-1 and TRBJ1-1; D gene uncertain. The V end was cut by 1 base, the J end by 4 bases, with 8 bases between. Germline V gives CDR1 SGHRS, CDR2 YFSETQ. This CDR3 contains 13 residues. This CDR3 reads CASSLLGSTEAFF. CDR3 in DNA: TGCGCCAGCAGCTTGCTGGGGAGCACTGAAGCTTTCTTT.

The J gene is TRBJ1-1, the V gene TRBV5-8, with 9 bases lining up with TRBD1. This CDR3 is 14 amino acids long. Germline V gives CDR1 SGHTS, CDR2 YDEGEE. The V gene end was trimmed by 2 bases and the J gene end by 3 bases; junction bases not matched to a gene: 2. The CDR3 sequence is CASSFRDRDTEAFF. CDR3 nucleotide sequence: TGTGCCAGCAGCTTCCGGGACAGGGACACTGAAGCTTTCTTT.

The CDR3 DNA reads TGTGCCAGCAGTGAAGCGGGGTGGGGGGGTCAAAACATTCAGTACTTC. Translated, it gives CASSEAGWGGQNIQYF. This rearrangement joins TRBV6-1 to TRBJ2-4, with 7 bases matching TRBD2. V shed 0 bases and J 5 bases; nucleotides not matched to a gene: 7. In germline, CDR1 is MNHNS, CDR2 SASEGT. The CDR3 extends over 16 amino acids.

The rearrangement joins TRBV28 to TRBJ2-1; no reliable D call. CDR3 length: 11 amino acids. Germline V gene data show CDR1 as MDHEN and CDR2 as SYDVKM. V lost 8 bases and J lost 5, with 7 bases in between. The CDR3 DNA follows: TGTGCCAGCGGATTAAACAATGAGCAGTTCTTC. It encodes CASGLNNEQFF. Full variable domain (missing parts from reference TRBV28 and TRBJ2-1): DVKVTQSSRYLVKRTGEKVFLECVQDMDHENMFWYRQDPGLGLRLIYFSYDVKMKEKGDIPEGYSVSREKKERFSLILESASTNQTSMYLCASGLNNEQFFGPGTRLTVL.

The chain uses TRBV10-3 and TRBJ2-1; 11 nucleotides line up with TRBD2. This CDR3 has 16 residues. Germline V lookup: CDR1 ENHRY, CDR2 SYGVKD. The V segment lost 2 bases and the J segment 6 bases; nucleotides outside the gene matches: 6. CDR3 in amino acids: CAISEVAGGPANEQFF. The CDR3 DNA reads TGTGCCATCAGTGAGGTAGCGGGAGGGCCGGCCAATGAGCAGTTCTTC.

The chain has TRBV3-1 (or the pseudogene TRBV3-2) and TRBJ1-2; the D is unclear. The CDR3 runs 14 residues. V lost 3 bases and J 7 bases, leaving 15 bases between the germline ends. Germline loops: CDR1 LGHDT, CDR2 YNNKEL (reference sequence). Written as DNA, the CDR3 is TGTGCCAGCAGCCACGCGGGAGGAGAGGGTGGCTACACCTTC. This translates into CASSHAGGEGGYTF.

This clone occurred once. CDR3 nucleotide sequence: TGCGCCAGCAGCCAACCGACAGGGAGGTCCTATGGCTACACCTTC. This gives the protein CASSQPTGRSYGYTF. The V call is TRBV4-1, the J call TRBJ1-2; 7 nucleotides match TRBD1. The germline gives CDR1 MGHRA, CDR2 YSYEKL. V trimming: 2 bases; J trimming: 4 bases; junction bases outside the gene matches: 7. The CDR3 extends over 15 amino acids.

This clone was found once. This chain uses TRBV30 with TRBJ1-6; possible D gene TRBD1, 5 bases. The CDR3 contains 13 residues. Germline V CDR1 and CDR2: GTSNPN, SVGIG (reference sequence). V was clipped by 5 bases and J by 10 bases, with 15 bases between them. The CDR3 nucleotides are TGTGCCTGGGGCAGGGCAATGGGGTCACCCCTCCACTTT. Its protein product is CAWGRAMGSPLHF. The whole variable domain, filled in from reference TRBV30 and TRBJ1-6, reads SQTIHQWPATLVQPVGSPLSLECTVEGTSNPNLYWYRQAAGRGLQLLFYSVGIGQISSEVPQNLSASRPQDRQFILSSKKLLLSDSGFYLCAWGRAMGSPLHFGNGTRLTVT.

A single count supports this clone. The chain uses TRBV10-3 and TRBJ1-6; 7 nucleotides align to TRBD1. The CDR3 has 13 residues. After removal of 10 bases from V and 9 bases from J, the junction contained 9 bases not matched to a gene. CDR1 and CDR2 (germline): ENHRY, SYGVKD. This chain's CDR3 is CATAGTEFSPLHF. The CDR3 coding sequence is TGTGCCACCGCCGGGACAGAGTTTTCACCCCTCCACTTT.

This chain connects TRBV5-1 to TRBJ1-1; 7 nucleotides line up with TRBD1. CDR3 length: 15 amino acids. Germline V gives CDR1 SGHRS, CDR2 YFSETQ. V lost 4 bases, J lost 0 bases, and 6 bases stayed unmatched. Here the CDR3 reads CASSTRTGLNTEAFF. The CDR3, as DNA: TGCGCCAGCAGCACCCGGACAGGACTGAACACTGAAGCTTTCTTT.

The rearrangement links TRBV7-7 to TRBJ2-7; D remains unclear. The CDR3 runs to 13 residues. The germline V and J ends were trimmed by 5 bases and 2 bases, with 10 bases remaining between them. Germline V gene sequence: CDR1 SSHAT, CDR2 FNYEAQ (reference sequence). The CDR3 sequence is CASSPGGTYEQYF. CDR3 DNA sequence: TGTGCCAGCAGCCCAGGCGGAACCTACGAGCAGTACTTC. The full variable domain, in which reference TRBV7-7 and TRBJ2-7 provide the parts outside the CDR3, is GAGVSQSPRYKVTKRGQDVTLRCDPISSHATLYWYQQALGQGPEFLTYFNYEAQPDKSGLPSDRFSAERPEGSISTLTIQRTEQRDSAMYRCASSPGGTYEQYFGPGTRLTVT.

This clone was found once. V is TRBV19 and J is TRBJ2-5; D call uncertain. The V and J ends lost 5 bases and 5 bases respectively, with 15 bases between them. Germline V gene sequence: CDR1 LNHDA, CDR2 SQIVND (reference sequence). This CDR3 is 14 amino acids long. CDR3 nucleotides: TGTGCCAGTAGTCGTACGGCAATGATGGAGACCCAGTACTTC. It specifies CASSRTAMMETQYF.

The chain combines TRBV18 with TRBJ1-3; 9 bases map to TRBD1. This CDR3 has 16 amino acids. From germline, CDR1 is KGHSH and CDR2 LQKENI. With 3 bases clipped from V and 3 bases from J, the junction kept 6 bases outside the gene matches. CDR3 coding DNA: TGTGCCAGCTCACCGAACAGGGGGCTAAATGGAAACACCATATATTTT. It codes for CASSPNRGLNGNTIYF. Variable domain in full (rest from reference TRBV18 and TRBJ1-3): NAGVMQNPRHLVRRRGQEARLRCSPMKGHSHVYWYRQLPEEGLKFMVYLQKENIIDESGMPKERFSAEFPKEGPSILRIQQVVRGDSAAYFCASSPNRGLNGNTIYFGEGSWLTVV.

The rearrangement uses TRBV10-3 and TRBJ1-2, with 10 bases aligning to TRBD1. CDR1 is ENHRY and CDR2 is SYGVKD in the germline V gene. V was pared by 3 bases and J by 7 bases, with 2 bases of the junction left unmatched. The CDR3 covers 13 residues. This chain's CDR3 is CAISEGDRGGYTF. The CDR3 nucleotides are TGTGCCATCAGTGAAGGGGACAGGGGTGGCTACACCTTC.

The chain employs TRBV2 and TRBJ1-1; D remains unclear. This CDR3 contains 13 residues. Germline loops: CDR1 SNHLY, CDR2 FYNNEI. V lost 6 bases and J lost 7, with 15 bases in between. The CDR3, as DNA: TGTGCCAGCAGAGATGGGTTGGGAAATGAAGCTTTCTTT. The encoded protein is CASRDGLGNEAFF.

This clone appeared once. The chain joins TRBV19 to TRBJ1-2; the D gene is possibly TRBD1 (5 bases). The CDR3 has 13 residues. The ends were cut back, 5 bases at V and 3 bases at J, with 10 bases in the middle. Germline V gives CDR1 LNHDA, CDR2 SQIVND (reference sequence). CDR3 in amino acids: CASSAKTDYGYTF. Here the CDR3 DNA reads TGTGCCAGTAGTGCAAAGACAGACTATGGCTACACCTTC.

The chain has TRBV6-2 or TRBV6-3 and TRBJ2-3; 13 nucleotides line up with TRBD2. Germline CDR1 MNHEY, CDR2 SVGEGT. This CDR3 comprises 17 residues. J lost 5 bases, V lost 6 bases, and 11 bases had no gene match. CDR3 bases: TGTGCCAGCAGCACTCCCGGACTAGCGGGAGAGGGAGATACGCAGTATTTT. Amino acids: CASSTPGLAGEGDTQYF.